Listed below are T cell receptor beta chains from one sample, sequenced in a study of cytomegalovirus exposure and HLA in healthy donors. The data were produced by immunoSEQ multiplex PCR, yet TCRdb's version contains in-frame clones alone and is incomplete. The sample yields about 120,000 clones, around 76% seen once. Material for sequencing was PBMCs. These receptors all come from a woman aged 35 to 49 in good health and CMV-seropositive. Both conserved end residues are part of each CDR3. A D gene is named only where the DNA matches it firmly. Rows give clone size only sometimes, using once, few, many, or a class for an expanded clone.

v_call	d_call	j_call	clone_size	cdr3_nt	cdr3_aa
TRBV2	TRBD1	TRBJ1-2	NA	TGTGCCAGCAACGCGGGACAGGGTTACTATGGCTACACCTTC	CASNAGQGYYGYTF
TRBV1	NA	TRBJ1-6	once	TGCACCAGCAGCCCAAGGACAGGGAGGAGAAATTCACCCCTCCACTTT	CTSSPRTGRRNSPLHF
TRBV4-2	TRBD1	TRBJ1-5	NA	TGTGCCAGCAGCCAAGATAGGGACAGGGAACAGCCCCAGCATTTT	CASSQDRDREQPQHF
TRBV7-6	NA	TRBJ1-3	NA	TGTGCCAGCAGCGCCCGGGTGGGGGGACTCTCTGGAAACACCATATATTTT	CASSARVGGLSGNTIYF
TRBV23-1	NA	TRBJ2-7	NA	TGCGCCAGCAGTCAATCTAGGAACAGGGACGAGCAGTACTTC	CASSQSRNRDEQYF
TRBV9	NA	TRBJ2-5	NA	TGTGCCAGCAGCGTAGTAGGGCAGGGAGAGACCCAGTACTTC	CASSVVGQGETQYF
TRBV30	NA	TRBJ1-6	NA	TGTGCCTGGAGTGGTCCAGGCACCAATAATTCACCCCTCCACTTT	CAWSGPGTNNSPLHF
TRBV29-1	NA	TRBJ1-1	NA	TGCAGCGTTGCGGGACATATTAACACTGAAGCTTTCTTT	CSVAGHINTEAFF
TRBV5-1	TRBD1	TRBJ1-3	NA	TGCGCCAGCAGCTTGGAACCAGGAGGGGGCCCTGGAAACACCATATATTTT	CASSLEPGGGPGNTIYF
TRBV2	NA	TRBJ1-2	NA	TGTGCCAGCACTCCGGGAGTTGGTGGCTACACCTTC	CASTPGVGGYTF
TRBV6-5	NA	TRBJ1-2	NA	TGTGCCAGCAGTACCACAGGGTACTATGGCTACACCTTC	CASSTTGYYGYTF
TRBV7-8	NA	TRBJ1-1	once	TGTGCCAGCAGCTTAGGGACAACAGGAAACACTGAAGCTTTCTTT	CASSLGTTGNTEAFF
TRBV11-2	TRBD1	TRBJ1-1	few	TGTGCCAGCAGCTTAGGGGGGACAGGGGGTGAAGCTTTCTTT	CASSLGGTGGEAFF
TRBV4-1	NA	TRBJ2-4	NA	TGCGCCAGCAGCCAGGGTCTTCTGAGGCGGGATCTAGCCAAAAACATTCAGTACTTC	CASSQGLLRRDLAKNIQYF
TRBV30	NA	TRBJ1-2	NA	TGTGCCTGGAGCCCCGACAGATATGGCTACACCTTC	CAWSPDRYGYTF
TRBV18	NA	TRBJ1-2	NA	TGTGCCAGCTCACCCCGCCAGGGGTTTAACTATGAAGGCTACACCTTC	CASSPRQGFNYEGYTF
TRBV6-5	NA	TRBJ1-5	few	TGTGCCAGCAGTTACTCGTCCCGGGGAGGGCAGCCCCAGCATTTT	CASSYSSRGGQPQHF
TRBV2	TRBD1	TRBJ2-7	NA	TGTGCCAGCAGCGAGGGACAGGTCCACTACGAGCAGTACTTC	CASSEGQVHYEQYF
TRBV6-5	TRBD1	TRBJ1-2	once	TGTGCCAGCAGCGGGACAGTCAACTATGGCTACACCTTC	CASSGTVNYGYTF
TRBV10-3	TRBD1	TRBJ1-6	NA	TGTGCCATCAGTGGTGTGACAGGGGGCACTTCACCCCTCCACTTT	CAISGVTGGTSPLHF
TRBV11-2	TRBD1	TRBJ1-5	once	TGTGCCAGCAGCTTAGATCAGGGGGCAGGGCAGCCCCAGCATTTT	CASSLDQGAGQPQHF
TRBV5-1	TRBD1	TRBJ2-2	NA	TGCGCCAGCAGCTGGGACAGGGGGGACACCGGGGAGCTGTTTTTT	CASSWDRGDTGELFF
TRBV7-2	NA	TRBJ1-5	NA	TGTGCCAGCAGCTTAGAAGTGGGGGGTCAGCCCCAGCATTTT	CASSLEVGGQPQHF
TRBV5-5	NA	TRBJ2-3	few	TGTGCCAGCAGCCCGGGTGTTCCAGATACGCAGTATTTT	CASSPGVPDTQYF
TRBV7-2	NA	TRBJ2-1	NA	TGTGCCAGCAGCCACTGGTCACAGGGAAATATGAATGAGCAGTTCTTC	CASSHWSQGNMNEQFF
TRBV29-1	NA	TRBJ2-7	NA	TGCAGCGTTGCGGACAGATACGAGCAGTACTTC	CSVADRYEQYF
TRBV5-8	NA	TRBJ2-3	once	TGTGCCAGCAGCCCGGACATCCTCACAGATACGCAGTATTTT	CASSPDILTDTQYF
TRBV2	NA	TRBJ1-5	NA	TGTGCCAGCAGTGAAAGGGAGAAGGGGGGGCAGCCCCAGCATTTT	CASSEREKGGQPQHF
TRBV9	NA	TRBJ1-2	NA	TGTGCCAGCAGCGTAGGTCCGACAGCTAGTTATGGCTACACCTTC	CASSVGPTASYGYTF
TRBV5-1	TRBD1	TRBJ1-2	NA	TGCGCCAGCAGCGAGGGACAGACCAAAAACTATGGCTACACCTTC	CASSEGQTKNYGYTF
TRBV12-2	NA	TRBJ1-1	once	TGTGCAAGTCGCTTAGCGGGGGCGCGATGCACTGAAGCTTTCTTT	CASRLAGARCTEAFF
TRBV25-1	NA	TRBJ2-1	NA	TGTGCCAGCAGTCTCCAGGGCCCCTACAATGAGCAGTTCTTC	CASSLQGPYNEQFF
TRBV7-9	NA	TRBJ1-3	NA	TGTGCCAGCAGCTTAGACAGGGCGGGAAACACCATATATTTT	CASSLDRAGNTIYF
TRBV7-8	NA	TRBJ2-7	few	TGTGCCAGCAGCTTAATAGGCAGCCACTACTCCTACGAGCAGTACTTC	CASSLIGSHYSYEQYF
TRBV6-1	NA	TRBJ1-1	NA	TGTGCCAGCAGTGTTTTAGATAACACTGAAGCTTTCTTT	CASSVLDNTEAFF
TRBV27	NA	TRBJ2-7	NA	TGTGCCAGCAAGGAGGTCGGGGGTAACTACGAGCAGTACTTC	CASKEVGGNYEQYF
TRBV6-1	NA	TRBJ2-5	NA	TGTGCCAGCAGTGAATGGACAGACCAAGAGACCCAGTACTTC	CASSEWTDQETQYF
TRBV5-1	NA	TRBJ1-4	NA	TGCGCCAGCAGCTTGGACAGGGCCGCAACTAATGAAAAACTGTTTTTT	CASSLDRAATNEKLFF
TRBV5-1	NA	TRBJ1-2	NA	TGCGCCAGCAGCTTGGGACCAGTGGCTCTTTCTAGTGATGGCTACACCTTC	CASSLGPVALSSDGYTF
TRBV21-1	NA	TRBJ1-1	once	TGTGCCAGCAGCCAGAAAAGGGGTCGGCCGAACACTGAAGCTTTCTTT	CASSQKRGRPNTEAFF
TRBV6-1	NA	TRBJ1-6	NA	TGTGCCAGTCGACAGAGCTCCTATAATTCACCCCTCCACTTT	CASRQSSYNSPLHF
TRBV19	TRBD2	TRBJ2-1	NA	TGTGCCAGTAGTATAGCCCCCAGCGGGGTGTATGAGCAGTTCTTC	CASSIAPSGVYEQFF